This T cell receptor beta chain was found in a study of tumor-infiltrating lymphocytes in primary liver carcinoma. Study results and caveats: Relative to tumor region pairs, the tumor-adjacent and tumor-blood pairs showed overlap that was lower.

This CDR3 spans 15 amino acids. The J segment lost 6 bases and the V segment lost 1 base, leaving 6 bases of the junction unmatched. Germline loops: CDR1 LGHNA, CDR2 YNFKEQ. As concerns this clonotype: The antigen remains undetermined.

Researchers generated TCR beta cDNA from roughly 520 ng of total RNA, relying on a constant-region primer. Libraries covering TCR beta were generated through three nested multiplex PCR rounds (using a slightly modified ARM-PCR). Forward primers for TRBV1-TRBV30 and a C-beta reverse primer served the first two PCR rounds, at about 11 cycles each. Using its own MiXCR run on the multiplex PCR reads, TCRdb lists one record per CDR3 protein. The data show almost 200,000 distinct CDR3 sequences, around 60% seen once. Out of unsorted whole blood came the blood RNA, and germline DNA was extracted as well. The sequence was collected from a woman between 55 and 75 years old with primary liver carcinoma and hepatitis B virus infection. Material for sequencing was peripheral blood. The chain links TRBV4-2 to TRBJ1-3; 7 bases align to TRBD1. The CDR3 sequence: CASSQATTGKNTIYF. CDR3 sequence (DNA): TGTGCCAGCAGCCAAGCCACGACAGGGAAAAACACCATATATTTT.